This T cell receptor (beta chain) was recorded in a study of technical replicates of blood from a handful of donors. The CDR3 runs 18 residues. V lost 1 base, J lost 0 bases, and 19 bases lay in between. CDR1 is SGHAT and CDR2 is FQNNGV in the germline V gene. The data were produced by immunoSEQ multiplex PCR, yet TCRdb's version contains in-frame clones alone and is incomplete. The repertoire has under 95,000 clones, 95% of them found once; the top ten carry approximately 0.26%. Material: T cells isolated from PBMCs. The chain links TRBV11-2 to TRBJ2-7; D is unresolved. The TCR comes from a human donor in good health. This chain's CDR3 is CASSLARSEHISSYEQYF. The DNA of the CDR3 is TGTGCCAGCAGCTTAGCCCGCTCGGAGCATATCTCCTCCTACGAGCAGTACTTC.